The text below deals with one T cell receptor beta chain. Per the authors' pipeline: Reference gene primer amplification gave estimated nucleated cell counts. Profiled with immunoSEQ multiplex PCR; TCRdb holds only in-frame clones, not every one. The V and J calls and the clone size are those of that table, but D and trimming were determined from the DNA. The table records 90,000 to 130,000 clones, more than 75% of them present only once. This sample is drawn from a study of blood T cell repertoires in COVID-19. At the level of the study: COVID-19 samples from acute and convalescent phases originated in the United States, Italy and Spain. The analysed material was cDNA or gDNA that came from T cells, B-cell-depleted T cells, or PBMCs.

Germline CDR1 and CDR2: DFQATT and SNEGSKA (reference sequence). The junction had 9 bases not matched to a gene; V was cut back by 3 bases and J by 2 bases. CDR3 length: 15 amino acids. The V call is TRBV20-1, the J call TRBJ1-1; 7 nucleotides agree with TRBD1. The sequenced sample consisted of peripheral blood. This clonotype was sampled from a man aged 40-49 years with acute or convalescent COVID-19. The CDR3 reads CSASKGQLTNTEAFF. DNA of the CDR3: TGCAGTGCTAGTAAGGGACAGCTCACTAACACTGAAGCTTTCTTT.